Listed below are T cell receptor beta chains from one sample, sequenced in a study of blood T cell repertoires in COVID-19. Sequenced by immunoSEQ multiplex PCR; TCRdb stores in-frame clones only, minus some. The data contain about 69,000 clones, about 85% of them singletons. The sample taken for sequencing was peripheral blood. These receptors came from a man older than 75 with acute or convalescent COVID-19. Each CDR3 is given with its conserved first and last residue. Fields, in order: CDR3 protein, CDR3 DNA, D gene, J gene, V gene, clone size. D genes are given only for firm matches. Clone size is not always given. Where it is, it says once, few, many or a class for expanded clones.

cdr3_aa: CASSFSNQPLHF
cdr3_nt: TGTGCCAGCAGCTTTAGTAATCAACCCCTCCACTTT
d_call: -
j_call: TRBJ1-6
v_call: TRBV7-9
clone_size: -

cdr3_aa: CASGRGTGNYGYTF
cdr3_nt: TGTGCCAGCGGGCGGGGGACAGGGAACTATGGCTACACCTTC
d_call: TRBD1
j_call: TRBJ1-2
v_call: TRBV2
clone_size: -

cdr3_aa: CASSERTGRNEKLFF
cdr3_nt: TGCGCCAGCAGTGAGAGGACAGGGAGGAATGAAAAACTGTTTTTT
d_call: TRBD1
j_call: TRBJ1-4
v_call: TRBV10-1
clone_size: -

cdr3_aa: CASSLRGFNEKLFF
cdr3_nt: TGTGCCAGCAGCTTAAGGGGGTTTAATGAAAAACTGTTTTTT
d_call: -
j_call: TRBJ1-4
v_call: TRBV7-8
clone_size: few

cdr3_aa: CASSLRASGPFNEQFF
cdr3_nt: TGTGCCAGCAGCTTACGTGCTAGCGGGCCCTTCAATGAGCAGTTCTTC
d_call: TRBD2
j_call: TRBJ2-1
v_call: TRBV7-2
clone_size: -

cdr3_aa: CASSNRPNSPLHF
cdr3_nt: TGTGCCAGCAGTAACAGGCCTAATTCACCCCTCCACTTT
d_call: -
j_call: TRBJ1-6
v_call: TRBV6-6
clone_size: few

cdr3_aa: CASSYGLAGQETQYF
cdr3_nt: TGTGCCAGCAGTTACGGACTAGCGGGGCAAGAGACCCAGTACTTC
d_call: TRBD2
j_call: TRBJ2-5
v_call: TRBV6-2/TRBV6-3
clone_size: -

cdr3_aa: CASTTNGQGRTDTQYF
cdr3_nt: TGCGCCAGCACGACCAATGGACAGGGGAGGACAGATACGCAGTATTTT
d_call: TRBD1
j_call: TRBJ2-3
v_call: TRBV5-1
clone_size: -

cdr3_aa: CASSENRGLTPGQETQYF
cdr3_nt: TGTGCCAGCAGTGAAAATAGGGGGCTAACCCCGGGCCAAGAGACCCAGTACTTC
d_call: TRBD1
j_call: TRBJ2-5
v_call: TRBV6-1
clone_size: -

cdr3_aa: CASSVQGQQETQYF
cdr3_nt: TGTGCCAGTAGTGTACAGGGACAACAAGAGACCCAGTACTTC
d_call: -
j_call: TRBJ2-5
v_call: TRBV19
clone_size: -

cdr3_aa: CASSFHRPGGSQLYQPQHF
cdr3_nt: TGTGCCAGCAGCTTTCATCGCCCCGGGGGGAGCCAACTTTATCAGCCCCAGCATTTT
d_call: -
j_call: TRBJ1-5
v_call: TRBV7-9
clone_size: few

cdr3_aa: CASKQGAGDTEAFF
cdr3_nt: TGTGCCAGCAAACAAGGGGCAGGGGACACTGAAGCTTTCTTT
d_call: -
j_call: TRBJ1-1
v_call: TRBV3-1/TRBV3-2
clone_size: -

cdr3_aa: CASIGLPGAYEQYF
cdr3_nt: TGTGCCAGCATTGGACTCCCGGGGGCCTACGAGCAGTACTTC
d_call: -
j_call: TRBJ2-7
v_call: TRBV2
clone_size: -

cdr3_aa: CASSYYSGYEQYF
cdr3_nt: TGCGCCAGCAGCTATTATAGCGGCTACGAGCAGTACTTC
d_call: -
j_call: TRBJ2-7
v_call: TRBV5-1
clone_size: -

cdr3_aa: CASSKERTNYGYTF
cdr3_nt: TGCGCCAGCAGCAAGGAGCGAACTAACTATGGCTACACCTTC
d_call: -
j_call: TRBJ1-2
v_call: TRBV5-1
clone_size: -

cdr3_aa: CASSYNGGGYTF
cdr3_nt: TGTGCCAGCAGTTACAACGGGGGTGGCTACACCTTC
d_call: -
j_call: TRBJ1-2
v_call: TRBV6-5
clone_size: -

cdr3_aa: CASSRWTGSGNQPQHF
cdr3_nt: TGTGCCAGCAGCAGGTGGACAGGGTCGGGCAATCAGCCCCAGCATTTT
d_call: TRBD1
j_call: TRBJ1-5
v_call: TRBV5-8
clone_size: -

cdr3_aa: CASNAQGSPGYEQYF
cdr3_nt: TGCGCCAGCAATGCACAGGGCTCACCTGGGTACGAGCAGTACTTC
d_call: -
j_call: TRBJ2-7
v_call: TRBV10-2
clone_size: -

cdr3_aa: CASLGTVAYEQYF
cdr3_nt: TGTGCCAGCCTCGGGACTGTGGCCTACGAGCAGTACTTC
d_call: -
j_call: TRBJ2-7
v_call: TRBV2
clone_size: -

cdr3_aa: CASSYGTGAGNTIYF
cdr3_nt: TGTGCCAGCAGCTACGGGACAGGGGCTGGAAACACCATATATTTT
d_call: TRBD1
j_call: TRBJ1-3
v_call: TRBV3-1/TRBV3-2
clone_size: -

cdr3_aa: CASSTQGAGNTEAFF
cdr3_nt: TGTGCCAGTAGTACCCAGGGGGCAGGGAACACTGAAGCTTTCTTT
d_call: TRBD1
j_call: TRBJ1-1
v_call: TRBV19
clone_size: -

cdr3_aa: CASRSDRGSNQPQHF
cdr3_nt: TGTGCCAGCAGATCGGACAGGGGGTCCAATCAGCCCCAGCATTTT
d_call: TRBD1
j_call: TRBJ1-5
v_call: TRBV5-8
clone_size: -

cdr3_aa: CASSPRGYQETQYF
cdr3_nt: TGTGCCAGCAGCCCCCGGGGATACCAAGAGACCCAGTACTTC
d_call: -
j_call: TRBJ2-5
v_call: TRBV5-5
clone_size: -

cdr3_aa: CASSLWGQDTEAFF
cdr3_nt: TGTGCCAGCAGCTTATGGGGGCAAGACACTGAAGCTTTCTTT
d_call: -
j_call: TRBJ1-1
v_call: TRBV11-2
clone_size: -

cdr3_aa: CASSPSTGNTEAFF
cdr3_nt: TGTGCCAGCAGTCCCTCTACAGGGAACACTGAAGCTTTCTTT
d_call: -
j_call: TRBJ1-1
v_call: TRBV28
clone_size: once

cdr3_aa: CASSVLSAGGGDTQYF
cdr3_nt: TGTGCCAGCAGCGTTTTGTCCGCGGGAGGAGGAGATACGCAGTATTTT
d_call: TRBD2
j_call: TRBJ2-3
v_call: TRBV9
clone_size: -

cdr3_aa: CASSQTGDRTYGYTF
cdr3_nt: TGTGCCAGCAGTCAAACGGGGGACAGGACCTATGGCTACACCTTC
d_call: TRBD1
j_call: TRBJ1-2
v_call: TRBV11-2
clone_size: few

cdr3_aa: CASSRDLGGSVNEQFF
cdr3_nt: TGCGCCAGCAGCCGCGACTTGGGGGGTTCGGTGAATGAGCAGTTCTTC
d_call: -
j_call: TRBJ2-1
v_call: TRBV4-3
clone_size: -

cdr3_aa: CASSYTRTGSYSPLHF
cdr3_nt: TGTGCCAGCAGTTACACCCGGACAGGGAGTTATTCACCCCTCCACTTT
d_call: TRBD1
j_call: TRBJ1-6
v_call: TRBV27
clone_size: -

cdr3_aa: CAISAGQGAYYNEQFF
cdr3_nt: TGTGCCATCAGTGCGGGACAGGGGGCTTACTACAATGAGCAGTTCTTC
d_call: TRBD1
j_call: TRBJ2-1
v_call: TRBV10-3
clone_size: -

cdr3_aa: CASSSSPGLAYTYEQYF
cdr3_nt: TGTGCCAGCAGTTCCTCGCCGGGACTAGCGTACACCTACGAGCAGTACTTC
d_call: TRBD2
j_call: TRBJ2-7
v_call: TRBV6-2/TRBV6-3
clone_size: -

cdr3_aa: CASSLSGTGWHEQYF
cdr3_nt: TGTGCCAGCAGCTTATCCGGGACAGGGTGGCACGAGCAGTACTTC
d_call: -
j_call: TRBJ2-7
v_call: TRBV21-1
clone_size: few

cdr3_aa: CASSTRQGNQPQHF
cdr3_nt: TGTGCCAGCAGCACCCGACAGGGCAACCAGCCCCAGCATTTT
d_call: TRBD1
j_call: TRBJ1-5
v_call: TRBV7-2
clone_size: once